Reported below is one TCR beta chain. What it binds is unknown. The record originates from a study of blood T cells in healthy people across ages. Whole-study findings and limits: TCR beta diversity, measured per million T cells, fell in a roughly linear way with age. Conclusively comparing naive with antigen-experienced cells was impossible with unsorted PBMCs.

About 10 milliliters of peripheral blood were drawn from each donor into EDTA-treated tubes. For the second PCR, which ran for roughly 6 to 12 cycles, a sample-barcoded 5' primer and a J-beta primer mix were used. Every sample gave at least 3 million paired-end reads containing CDR3. TCRdb re-called the 5' RACE reads through MiXCR, storing one row per CDR3 protein. Of over a million distinct CDR3 sequences in the sample, approximately 42% were seen once. This clonotype originated in a woman in her late teens or twenties in good health. The sequenced sample was blood.

DNA for the CDR3: TGTGCCAGTAGTACGCTGACAGGGTTTCGAAACATTCAGTACTTC. Translating it yields CASSTLTGFRNIQYF. V gene TRBV19 combines with J gene TRBJ2-4; 7 bases map to TRBD1. The length of the CDR3 is 15 residues. V lost 4 bases and J lost 6; bases outside the gene matches: 9. Per germline, CDR1 LNHDA and CDR2 SQIVND (reference sequence).